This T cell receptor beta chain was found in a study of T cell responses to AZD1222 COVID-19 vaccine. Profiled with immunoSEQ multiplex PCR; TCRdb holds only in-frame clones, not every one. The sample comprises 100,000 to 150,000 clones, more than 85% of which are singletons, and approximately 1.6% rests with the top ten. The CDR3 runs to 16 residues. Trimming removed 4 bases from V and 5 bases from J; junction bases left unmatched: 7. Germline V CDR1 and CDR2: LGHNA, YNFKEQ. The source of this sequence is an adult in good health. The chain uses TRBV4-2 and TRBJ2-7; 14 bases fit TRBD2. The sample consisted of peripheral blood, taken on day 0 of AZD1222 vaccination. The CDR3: CASSLSGTSGSDEQYF. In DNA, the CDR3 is TGTGCCAGCAGCCTGTCCGGGACTAGCGGGAGTGACGAGCAGTACTTC.